These 27 T cell receptor beta chains were sequenced from one sample in a study of T cells in Graves' hyperthyroidism and ophthalmopathy. Using RNA transcripts as the source, TCR beta CDR3 regions were amplified. First-round RT-PCR of the TCR CDR3 relied on the HTBI primer set. TCRdb independently ran MiXCR on the multiplex PCR reads; one entry per CDR3 protein. The table includes around 350,000 distinct CDR3 sequences, roughly 15% detected once. The sample comprised blood. These receptors came from a young woman with Graves' hyperthyroidism that later progressed to Graves' ophthalmopathy.

This clonotype was observed many times. The chain links TRBV28 to TRBJ1-6; 11 bases agree with TRBD1. V dropped 3 bases and J dropped 12; count of bases not matched to a gene: 4. The CDR3 length is 14 residues. CDR1 MDHEN and CDR2 SYDVKM come from the germline V gene. The CDR3 DNA sequence: TGTGCCAGCAGTTTGGACAGGGGGCACGAACCCCTCCACTTT. Translating it yields CASSLDRGHEPLHF.

This clonotype was picked up many times. This chain uses TRBV2 with TRBJ2-3; 8 nucleotides agree with TRBD2. This CDR3 region has 14 residues. After removal of 8 bases from V and 3 bases from J, the junction contained 7 bases not matched to a gene. CDR1 and CDR2 from the germline V gene are SNHLY and FYNNEI. CDR3 loop: CASLPGLGTDTQYF. Written as DNA, the CDR3 is TGTGCCAGCCTACCGGGACTAGGGACAGATACGCAGTATTTT.

The gene calls are TRBV19 and TRBJ1-1; D ambiguous. Germline CDR1 and CDR2: LNHDA and SQIVND (reference sequence). The V gene lost 1 base and the J gene lost 6 bases, with 3 bases spanning the gap. The CDR3 has 11 residues. CDR3 sequence: CASSIAAEAFF. The CDR3 region has the DNA TGTGCCAGTAGTATAGCCGCTGAAGCTTTCTTT.

This chain uses TRBV5-1 with TRBJ2-1, with 10 nucleotides matching TRBD2. CDR1 SGHRS and CDR2 YFSETQ come from the germline V gene. The J segment lost 8 bases and the V segment lost 2 bases, leaving 13 bases of the junction unmatched. This CDR3 comprises 17 residues. For the CDR3, the DNA is TGCGCCAGCAGCTTCCCCTCTAGCGGGAGATTGGAATATGAGCAGTTCTTC. Residues: CASSFPSSGRLEYEQFF.

This clonotype was picked up many times. This sequence joins TRBV2 and TRBJ1-6; TRBD1 might be the D (6 bases). Trimming removed 4 bases from V and 7 bases from J, with 8 bases in between. CDR1 is SNHLY and CDR2 is FYNNEI in the germline V gene. The CDR3 has 13 residues. The CDR3 coding sequence is TGTGCCAGCAGTGGACAGGAAAATTCACCCCTCCACTTT. This sequence encodes CASSGQENSPLHF. Variable domain in full (rest from reference TRBV2 and TRBJ1-6): EPEVTQTPSHQVTQMGQEVILRCVPISNHLYFYWYRQILGQKVEFLVSFYNNEISEKSEIFDDQFSVERPDGSNFTLKIRSTKLEDSAMYFCASSGQENSPLHFGNGTRLTVT.

The table lists this clonotype with many counts. The chain has TRBV18 and TRBJ2-2; the D gene is possibly TRBD2 (6 bases). V dropped 9 bases and J dropped 0 bases, with 11 bases sitting between them. Germline V gene lookup returns CDR1 KGHSH and CDR2 LQKENI. The CDR3 consists of 14 residues. CDR3: CASGTGANTGELFF. The CDR3 coding sequence is TGTGCCAGTGGGACGGGAGCGAACACCGGGGAGCTGTTTTTT.

This clonotype was seen many times. The chain carries TRBV27 and TRBJ1-5, with 8 positions matching TRBD1. Per the germline V gene, CDR1 is MNHEY and CDR2 is SMNVEV (reference sequence). J gave up 7 bases and V 6 bases, and 11 bases lay outside the gene matches. The CDR3 covers 15 residues. The CDR3 spells CASSPGQGQGQPQHF. In DNA, the CDR3 is TGTGCCAGCAGCCCCGGACAGGGTCAAGGCCAGCCCCAGCATTTT.

This clonotype has ten or more counts. The chain recombines TRBV2 with TRBJ1-1, with a weak D call TRBD1 (5 bases). In germline, CDR1 is SNHLY, CDR2 FYNNEI. This CDR3 has 13 residues. The V gene lost 2 bases and the J gene lost 7 bases, with 11 bases spanning the gap. The CDR3 coding sequence is TGTGCCAGCAGTGAATCGGGGGGATATGAAGCTTTCTTT. This encodes CASSESGGYEAFF.

The rearrangement joins TRBV19 to TRBJ2-1, with 7 bases matching TRBD2. The CDR3 loop spans 17 amino acids. CDR1 and CDR2 from the germline V gene are LNHDA and SQIVND (reference sequence). The junction had 16 bases not matched to a gene; V was cut back by 5 bases and J by 6 bases. The CDR3 DNA reads TGTGCCAGTAGTGGGGGAAGGAGCGGGACTTGGAGCAATGAGCAGTTCTTC. It translates to CASSGGRSGTWSNEQFF.

This clonotype has a handful of counts. The chain uses TRBV20-1 and TRBJ2-3; D is unresolved. Germline loops: CDR1 DFQATT, CDR2 SNEGSKA (reference sequence). CDR3 length: 15 residues. V lost 0 bases to trimming and J lost 2 bases, with 12 bases between them. CDR3 sequence: CSARDFSGDTDTQYF. The CDR3 nucleotides are TGCAGTGCTAGAGATTTTTCGGGCGACACAGATACGCAGTATTTT.

The sample holds a few counts of this clonotype. The chain couples TRBV7-9 to TRBJ2-4; D unresolved. Trimming took 4 bases from V and 0 from J, leaving 10 bases between them. The CDR3 spans 15 residues. The germline V gene encodes CDR1 SEHNR and CDR2 FQNEAQ (reference sequence). The CDR3 nucleotides are TGTGCCAGCAGCTCACAGTTCTTAGCCAAAAACATTCAGTACTTC. This gives the protein CASSSQFLAKNIQYF. Based on the CDR3 plus reference TRBV7-9 and TRBJ2-4, the full variable domain is DTGVSQNPRHKITKRGQNVTFRCDPISEHNRLYWYRQTLGQGPEFLTYFQNEAQLEKSRLLSDRFSAERPKGSFSTLEIQRTEQGDSAMYLCASSSQFLAKNIQYFGAGTRLSVL.

This clonotype was seen repeatedly, ten times or more. V usage is TRBV29-1 and J usage is TRBJ1-1; D is uncertain. Deletions cut 7 bases from V and 1 base from J, with 10 bases between. CDR1 is SQVTM, CDR2 ANQGSEA, per germline. This CDR3 spans 12 amino acids. The CDR3 loop reads CSALDGNTEAFF. The CDR3 region has the DNA TGCAGCGCCCTGGACGGGAACACTGAAGCTTTCTTT.

The table lists this clonotype with a few counts. V and J are TRBV28 and TRBJ2-4, with D hard to call. V lost 2 bases, J lost 2 bases, and 7 bases lay in between. The germline CDR1 and CDR2 sequences are MDHEN and SYDVKM. The CDR3 spans 14 residues. CDR3 in amino acids: CASSLSITKNIQYF. CDR3 nucleotides: TGTGCCAGCAGTTTAAGCATAACCAAAAACATTCAGTACTTC.

This clonotype was counted many times. The genes are TRBV12-3 or TRBV12-4 and TRBJ1-5; 8 bases fit TRBD1. CDR3 size: 15 residues. After removal of 2 bases from V and 5 bases from J, the junction contained 5 bases not matched to a gene. Here the CDR3 DNA reads TGTGCCAGCAGTTTAAGGACAGGGCCCGATCAGCCCCAGCATTTT. Translated: CASSLRTGPDQPQHF.

At least ten counts were recorded for this clonotype. The rearrangement joins TRBV19 to TRBJ1-5; TRBD1 agrees at 7 bases. This CDR3 contains 17 residues. Trimming took 7 bases from V and 3 from J; bases not matched to a gene: 15. Looked up from germline, CDR1 is LNHDA and CDR2 is SQIVND (reference sequence). CDR3 region: CASKDPRSTGINQPQHF. CDR3 in DNA: TGTGCCAGTAAAGACCCACGATCGACAGGGATCAATCAGCCCCAGCATTTT.

Worth noting for this clonotype: Possible read error: a much larger clone is one base away. Since the CDR3 does not end with the conserved phenylalanine or tryptophan, this likely comes from a read error. V gene TRBV6-2 or TRBV6-3 combines with J gene TRBJ1-5; D ambiguous. V dropped 7 bases and J dropped 7 bases, with 14 bases sitting between them. The CDR3 contains 13 residues. CDR1 MNHEY and CDR2 SVGEGT come from the germline V gene. Here the CDR3 DNA reads TGTGCCAGCAACGACGGGGAAAGGCAGCCCCAGCATTCT. This codes for CASNDGERQPQHS.

The gene calls are TRBV9 and TRBJ2-5; 7 positions agree with TRBD1. Germline V gene lookup returns CDR1 SGDLS and CDR2 YYNGEE. The CDR3 loop spans 14 amino acids. The V segment lost 5 bases and the J segment 4 bases; nucleotides outside the gene matches: 8. The DNA of the CDR3 is TGTGCCAGCAGTGTGACAGGGAATTTAGAGACCCAGTACTTC. Encoded protein: CASSVTGNLETQYF.

This clonotype came up many times. The chain combines TRBV11-2 with TRBJ2-6, with D perhaps TRBD2 (6 bases). Germline V gives CDR1 SGHAT, CDR2 FQNNGV. V was trimmed by 5 bases and J by 0 bases, leaving 17 bases between them. The CDR3 consists of 18 residues. The CDR3 DNA sequence: TGTGCCAGCAGCCGACTCCGGGGCGGGAACTCTGGGGCCAACGTCCTGACTTTC. The encoded protein is CASSRLRGGNSGANVLTF. Based on the CDR3 plus reference TRBV11-2 and TRBJ2-6, the full variable domain is EAGVAQSPRYKIIEKRQSVAFWCNPISGHATLYWYQQILGQGPKLLIQFQNNGVVDDSQLPKDRFSAERLKGVDSTLKIQPAKLEDSAVYLCASSRLRGGNSGANVLTFGAGSRLTVL.

This clonotype was seen many times. This chain joins TRBV28 and TRBJ2-1; D is possibly TRBD1 (6 bases). CDR3 length: 14 residues. Deletions cut 2 bases from V and 6 bases from J, with 11 bases between. Germline values: CDR1 MDHEN, CDR2 SYDVKM. The CDR3 nucleotides are TGTGCCAGCAGTTTAGCAGGGGTGGGCAATGAGCAGTTCTTC. Protein: CASSLAGVGNEQFF.

The J gene is TRBJ1-5, the V gene TRBV20-1; 7 positions match TRBD1. The trim removed 2 bases at V and 0 bases at J, leaving 13 bases unmatched. Germline lookup yields CDR1 DFQATT and CDR2 SNEGSKA (reference sequence). CDR3 size: 18 residues. The CDR3, as DNA: TGCAGTGCTAGAACCGGGACAGTCGAGACGTATAGCAATCAGCCCCAGCATTTT. Amino acids: CSARTGTVETYSNQPQHF.

This clonotype was seen a few times. The chain links TRBV3-1 to TRBJ2-7, with a weak D call TRBD1 (6 bases). Germline V CDR1 and CDR2: LGHDT, YNNKEL (reference sequence). V gave up 8 bases and J gave up 6 bases, with 11 bases separating them. This CDR3 region has 11 residues. The CDR3 spells CASLKGGEQYF. CDR3 coding DNA: TGTGCCAGCTTAAAAGGGGGCGAGCAGTACTTC.

This clonotype was counted only a few times. The chain has TRBV25-1 and TRBJ1-4; D is possibly TRBD1 (6 bases). CDR3 length: 18 residues. Germline V gene lookup returns CDR1 MGHDK and CDR2 SYGVNS. With 0 bases removed from V and 5 bases from J, the gap between germline ends came to 19 bases. The CDR3 is CASSEYFEGGLVNEKLFF. The CDR3 nucleotides read TGTGCCAGCAGTGAATATTTCGAGGGGGGGCTAGTAAATGAAAAACTGTTTTTT.

This clonotype occurred a few times. The chain recombines TRBV20-1 with TRBJ1-1; the match to TRBD1 covers 12 bases. The trim removed 1 base at V and 1 base at J, leaving 10 bases unmatched. The CDR3 is made up of 18 amino acids. Germline CDR1 DFQATT, CDR2 SNEGSKA (reference sequence). In DNA form, the CDR3 reads TGCAGTGCTAGAGGCCACCGGGACAGGGGGCGCGGGAACACTGAAGCTTTCTTT. It encodes CSARGHRDRGRGNTEAFF.

This clonotype was counted a few times. V and J are TRBV5-6 and TRBJ2-7, with D uncertain. The V end lost 1 base, the J end lost 0 bases, and 14 bases lay between the germline ends. The germline V gene has CDR1 SGHDT and CDR2 YYEEEE. The CDR3 is made up of 16 amino acids. CDR3 residues: CASSLFQDLGSYEQYF. In DNA, the CDR3 is TGTGCCAGCAGCTTGTTCCAGGATTTGGGCTCCTACGAGCAGTACTTC.

This clonotype was seen many times. The chain combines TRBV19 with TRBJ1-5; D perhaps matches TRBD1 (5 bases). The CDR3 contains 15 residues. CDR1 LNHDA and CDR2 SQIVND come from the germline V gene (reference sequence). V lost 6 bases to trimming and J lost 6 bases, with 18 bases between them. The CDR3 is CASRKLRDLVQPQHF. In DNA form, the CDR3 reads TGTGCCAGTAGAAAACTCCGGGACTTGGTTCAGCCCCAGCATTTT.

This clonotype was seen repeatedly, ten times or more. V usage is TRBV27 and J usage is TRBJ1-2; D might be TRBD1 (6 bases). The CDR3 is 13 residues long. Trimming took 0 bases from V and 8 from J, leaving 10 bases between them. From germline, CDR1 is MNHEY and CDR2 SMNVEV (reference sequence). The CDR3 spells CASSLSGGAGYTF. DNA of the CDR3: TGTGCCAGCAGTTTATCCGGGGGCGCGGGCTACACCTTC.

This clonotype was observed a few times. This chain links TRBV19 with TRBJ2-2, with D possibly being TRBD1 (5 bases). This CDR3 spans 15 amino acids. The V end was cut by 6 bases, the J end by 0 bases, with 11 bases between. Germline CDR1 LNHDA, CDR2 SQIVND (reference sequence). The CDR3 reads CASSSGAANTGELFF. The CDR3 region has the DNA TGTGCCAGTAGCAGTGGGGCCGCGAACACCGGGGAGCTGTTTTTT.